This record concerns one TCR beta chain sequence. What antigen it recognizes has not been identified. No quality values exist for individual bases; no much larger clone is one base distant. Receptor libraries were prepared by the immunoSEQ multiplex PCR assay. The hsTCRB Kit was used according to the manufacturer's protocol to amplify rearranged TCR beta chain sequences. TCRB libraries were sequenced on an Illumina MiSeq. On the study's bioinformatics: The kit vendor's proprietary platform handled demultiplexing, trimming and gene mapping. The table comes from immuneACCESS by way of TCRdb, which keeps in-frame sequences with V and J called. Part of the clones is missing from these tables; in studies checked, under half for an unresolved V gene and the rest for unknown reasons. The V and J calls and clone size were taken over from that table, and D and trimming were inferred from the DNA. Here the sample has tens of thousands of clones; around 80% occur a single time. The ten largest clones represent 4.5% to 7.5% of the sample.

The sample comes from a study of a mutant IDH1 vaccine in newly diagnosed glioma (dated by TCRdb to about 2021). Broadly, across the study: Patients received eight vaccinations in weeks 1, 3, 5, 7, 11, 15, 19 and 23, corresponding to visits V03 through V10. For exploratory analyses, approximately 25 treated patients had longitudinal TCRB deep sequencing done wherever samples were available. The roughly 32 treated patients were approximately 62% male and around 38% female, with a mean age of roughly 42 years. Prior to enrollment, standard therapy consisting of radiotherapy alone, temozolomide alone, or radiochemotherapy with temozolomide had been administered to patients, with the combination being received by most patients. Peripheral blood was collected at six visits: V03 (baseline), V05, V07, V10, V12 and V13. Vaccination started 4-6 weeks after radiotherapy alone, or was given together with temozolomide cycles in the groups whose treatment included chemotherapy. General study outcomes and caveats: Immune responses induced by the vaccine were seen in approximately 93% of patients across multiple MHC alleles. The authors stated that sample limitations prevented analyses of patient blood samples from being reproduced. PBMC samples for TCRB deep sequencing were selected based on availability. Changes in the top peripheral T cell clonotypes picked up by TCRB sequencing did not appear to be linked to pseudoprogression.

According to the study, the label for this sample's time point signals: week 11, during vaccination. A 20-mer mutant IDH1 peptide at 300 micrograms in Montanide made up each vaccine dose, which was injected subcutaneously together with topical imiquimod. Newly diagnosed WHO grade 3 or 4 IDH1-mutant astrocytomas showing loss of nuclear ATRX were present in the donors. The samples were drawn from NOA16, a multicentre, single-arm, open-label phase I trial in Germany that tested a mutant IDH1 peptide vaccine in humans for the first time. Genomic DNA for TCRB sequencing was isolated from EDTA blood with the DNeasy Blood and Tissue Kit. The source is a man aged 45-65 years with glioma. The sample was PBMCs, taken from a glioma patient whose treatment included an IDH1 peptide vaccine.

The DNA sequence is TGTGCCAGCAGTCCCAGCGGGAGTTCGACAGATACGCAGTATTTT. It translates as CASSPSGSSTDTQYF. Rearrangement joined TRBV6-4 to TRBJ2-3; 8 junctional bases match TRBD2. The CDR3 goes from the cysteine to the phenylalanine over 15 residues. Of the read, only the CDR3 DNA is kept; its 45 bases are in frame from base 1. The germline V gene yields MRHNA for CDR1 and SNTAGT for CDR2. V loses 5 bases at its end and J loses 3 bases; junction bases beyond the gene matches: 7.